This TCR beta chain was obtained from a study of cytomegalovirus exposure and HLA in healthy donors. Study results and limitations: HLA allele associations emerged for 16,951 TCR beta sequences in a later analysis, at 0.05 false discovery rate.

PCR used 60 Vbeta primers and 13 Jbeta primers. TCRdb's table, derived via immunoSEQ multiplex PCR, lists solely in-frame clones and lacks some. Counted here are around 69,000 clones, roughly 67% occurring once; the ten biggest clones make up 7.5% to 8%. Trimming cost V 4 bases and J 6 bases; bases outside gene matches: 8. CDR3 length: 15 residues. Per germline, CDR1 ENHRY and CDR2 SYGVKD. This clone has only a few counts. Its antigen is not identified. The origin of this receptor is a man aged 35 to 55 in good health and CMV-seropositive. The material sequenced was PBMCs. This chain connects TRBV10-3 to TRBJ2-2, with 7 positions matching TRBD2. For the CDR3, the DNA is TGTGCCATCAGTGGTGAGCGTGCGGGGGCCGGGGAGCTGTTTTTT. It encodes CAISGERAGAGELFF.